These 32 T cell receptor beta chains were all obtained from the same sample, sequenced in a study of blood T cell repertoires in COVID-19. Data came from immunoSEQ multiplex PCR; TCRdb stores just in-frame clones and leaves some out. This table holds over 250,000 clones, around four fifths found once. Source material: peripheral blood. These TCRs come from a woman aged 45-65 years who had recovered from COVID-19.

The chain carries TRBV27 and TRBJ1-2, with no clear D. V lost 6 bases and J 4 bases, leaving 12 bases between the germline ends. CDR1 and CDR2 (germline): MNHEY, SMNVEV (reference sequence). The length of the CDR3 is 13 residues. CDR3: CASSRTGAYGYTF. The CDR3 DNA sequence: TGTGCCAGCAGCCGTACGGGAGCCTATGGCTACACCTTC.

This clone has just one count. The chain uses TRBV6-5 and TRBJ2-7; 11 positions match TRBD1. There are 15 residues in the CDR3. Per the germline V gene, CDR1 is MNHEY and CDR2 is SVGAGI. V shed 0 bases and J 5 bases; nucleotides not matched to a gene: 3. The CDR3 DNA sequence: TGTGCCAGCAGTTACTCGTGGGACAGGGGGAACGAGCAGTACTTC. Translating gives CASSYSWDRGNEQYF.

The V call is TRBV10-2, the J call TRBJ2-3; tentative D call: TRBD2 (6 bases). The CDR3 runs 14 residues. Per germline, CDR1 WSHSY and CDR2 SAAADI. The V and J ends lost 3 bases and 0 bases respectively, with 7 bases between them. CDR3 protein: CASSDRGSTDTQYF. The DNA for the CDR3 is TGCGCCAGCAGTGATCGGGGGAGCACAGATACGCAGTATTTT.

The V call is TRBV7-9, the J call TRBJ2-2, with TRBD1 matching 8 bases. The CDR3 totals 17 residues. Germline CDR1 SEHNR, CDR2 FQNEAQ (reference sequence). V trimming: 5 bases; J trimming: 1 base; junction bases outside the gene matches: 9. The chain's CDR3 is CASSPITGTGNTGELFF. The CDR3 bases are TGTGCCAGCAGCCCTATTACCGGGACAGGGAACACCGGGGAGCTGTTTTTT.

V and J are TRBV5-1 and TRBJ2-1; 7 bases map to TRBD2. The CDR3 totals 14 residues. Germline CDR1 SGHRS, CDR2 YFSETQ. V lost 6 bases, J lost 5 bases, and 8 bases stayed unmatched. The CDR3 DNA reads TGCGCCAGCACCGACCTCCGGGGGGACAATGAGCAGTTCTTC. It codes for CASTDLRGDNEQFF.

The chain couples TRBV5-4 to TRBJ2-2; D gene uncertain. This CDR3 comprises 15 residues. Trimming pared 1 base from V and 6 bases from J, leaving 13 bases between. From germline, CDR1 is SGHNT and CDR2 YYREEE (reference sequence). The CDR3 bases are TGTGCCAGCAGCTTGCTGCTAGAAGCTTCCGGGGAGCTGTTTTTT. It codes for CASSLLLEASGELFF.

The chain joins TRBV5-4 to TRBJ1-2; a possible D gene is TRBD1 (5 bases). The CDR3 runs 14 residues. CDR1 is SGHNT, CDR2 YYREEE, per germline (reference sequence). With 4 bases removed from V and 7 bases from J, the gap between germline ends came to 17 bases. The CDR3 here is CASSIDGQGGGYTF. The DNA for the CDR3 is TGTGCCAGCAGCATTGACGGCCAGGGCGGTGGCTACACCTTC.

V usage is TRBV2 and J usage is TRBJ1-6, with D perhaps TRBD1 (5 bases). Germline-derived CDR1 and CDR2 are SNHLY and FYNNEI. Trimming removed 6 bases at V and 6 bases at J, with 15 bases between. The CDR3 runs to 15 residues. The CDR3 region has the DNA TGTGCCAGCAGCGCAACGCTAAGGGGTAATTCACCCCTCCACTTT. Its translation: CASSATLRGNSPLHF. The full variable domain, rest sourced from reference TRBV2 and TRBJ1-6, is EPEVTQTPSHQVTQMGQEVILRCVPISNHLYFYWYRQILGQKVEFLVSFYNNEISEKSEIFDDQFSVERPDGSNFTLKIRSTKLEDSAMYFCASSATLRGNSPLHFGNGTRLTVT.

The chain employs TRBV28 and TRBJ2-5, with 8 bases identical to TRBD1. Germline CDR1 reads MDHEN; CDR2 reads SYDVKM. The CDR3 loop spans 15 amino acids. V dropped 5 bases and J dropped 2; count of bases not matched to a gene: 7. The CDR3 DNA follows: TGTGCCAGCAGTCCTGGACAGGGTATACAAGAGACCCAGTACTTC. Protein product: CASSPGQGIQETQYF.

This clone has just a few counts. The CDR3 DNA sequence: TGTGCCAGCAGCTTAGGACCAGGGCTAGATTCACCCCTCCACTTT. Its translation is CASSLGPGLDSPLHF. The chain combines TRBV11-2 with TRBJ1-6; maybe TRBD1 (5 bases). V was clipped by 1 base and J by 8 bases, with 12 bases between them. Per germline, CDR1 SGHAT and CDR2 FQNNGV. There are 15 residues in the CDR3.

This chain connects TRBV6-5 to TRBJ2-5; 8 positions agree with TRBD1. Germline CDR1 reads MNHEY; CDR2 reads SVGAGI. The CDR3 runs to 16 residues. Trimming removed 0 bases from V and 5 bases from J; junction bases left unmatched: 8. CDR3 loop: CASSYSRWTGRETQYF. CDR3 coding DNA: TGTGCCAGCAGTTACTCCCGCTGGACAGGGCGGGAGACCCAGTACTTC.

Only one count was recorded for this clone. The chain links TRBV6-5 to TRBJ1-3; no firm D call. The CDR3 length is 12 residues. The V end was cut by 7 bases, the J end by 4 bases, with 8 bases between. From germline, CDR1 is MNHEY and CDR2 SVGAGI. DNA for the CDR3: TGTGCCAGCAACTCCGAAGGAAACACCATATATTTT. It specifies CASNSEGNTIYF.

The chain links TRBV11-3 to TRBJ2-2; 9 bases fit TRBD1. The CDR3 runs to 16 residues. The germline V gene has CDR1 SGHNT and CDR2 YENEEA. V lost 1 base to trimming and J lost 2 bases; unmatched junction nucleotides: 2. Here the CDR3 reads CASSLGTGANTGELFF. Written as DNA, the CDR3 is TGTGCCAGCAGCTTAGGGACAGGGGCTAACACCGGGGAGCTGTTTTTT.

This chain uses TRBV27 with TRBJ2-5, with D possibly TRBD2 on 6 matching bases. CDR3 length: 15 amino acids. Trimming took 3 bases from V and 4 from J, leaving 15 bases between them. The germline V gene has CDR1 MNHEY and CDR2 SMNVEV (reference sequence). CDR3 bases: TGTGCCAGCAGTTTGGAGGGTAGAAGAGGAGAGACCCAGTACTTC. Translating gives CASSLEGRRGETQYF.

V usage is TRBV9 and J usage is TRBJ2-1, with 8 bases lining up with TRBD2. The CDR3 has 17 residues. J was trimmed by 4 bases and V by 2 bases; bases with no gene match: 11. Germline lookup yields CDR1 SGDLS and CDR2 YYNGEE. CDR3 sequence (DNA): TGTGCCAGCAGCGTGAGACGGGAGGGGTCCTTTTACAATGAGCAGTTCTTC. It yields the protein CASSVRREGSFYNEQFF.

The chain carries TRBV7-2 and TRBJ2-3; 9 bases agree with TRBD2. The V segment lost 1 base and the J segment 10 bases; nucleotides outside the gene matches: 15. This CDR3 is 17 amino acids long. Germline V gene sequence: CDR1 SGHTA, CDR2 FQGNSA. The CDR3 loop reads CASSLEGGSGGRRAQYF. In DNA form, the CDR3 reads TGTGCCAGCAGCTTAGAGGGAGGTAGCGGGGGTCGTCGGGCGCAGTATTTT.

This sequence joins TRBV11-2 and TRBJ1-6; no reliable D call. Germline CDR1 reads SGHAT; CDR2 reads FQNNGV. The CDR3 runs to 15 residues. V was cut by 7 bases and J by 6 bases, with 16 bases left in between. The DNA of the CDR3 is TGTGCCAGCACCGCGGAGGGATCTGGTAATTCACCCCTCCACTTT. It translates to CASTAEGSGNSPLHF.

The rearrangement links TRBV11-2 to TRBJ2-1, with a weak D call TRBD1 (5 bases). CDR1 SGHAT and CDR2 FQNNGV come from the germline V gene. V was cut by 3 bases and J by 2 bases, with 14 bases left in between. This CDR3 contains 16 residues. The CDR3 is CASSLDRTSTYNEQFF. CDR3 coding DNA: TGTGCCAGCAGCTTGGACCGGACATCAACCTACAATGAGCAGTTCTTC.

This chain joins TRBV28 and TRBJ1-5; possible D gene TRBD1, 6 bases. The V and J ends lost 2 bases and 0 bases respectively, with 11 bases between them. The CDR3 is 16 residues long. Germline loops: CDR1 MDHEN, CDR2 SYDVKM. The DNA of the CDR3 is TGTGCCAGCAGTTTAGGCAGGGGTTCTAGCAATCAGCCCCAGCATTTT. This translates into CASSLGRGSSNQPQHF.

CDR3 in DNA: TGTGCCATCAGTGAGCTAGCGGGAGTAGGAAATGAGCAGTTCTTC. It specifies CAISELAGVGNEQFF. The V gene is TRBV10-3, the J gene TRBJ2-1; 10 bases agree with TRBD2. CDR3 length: 15 amino acids. V was pared by 2 bases and J by 7 bases, with 5 bases of the junction left unmatched. From germline, CDR1 is ENHRY and CDR2 SYGVKD.

The gene calls are TRBV5-1 and TRBJ2-1, with 11 positions matching TRBD1. The CDR3 covers 18 residues. V lost 0 bases to trimming and J lost 0 bases; unmatched junction nucleotides: 5. From germline, CDR1 is SGHRS and CDR2 YFSETQ. The CDR3 sequence: CASSLVGQGGSSYNEQFF. CDR3 coding DNA: TGCGCCAGCAGCTTGGTGGGACAGGGGGGATCCTCCTACAATGAGCAGTTCTTC.

The sample holds many counts of this clone. The chain recombines TRBV6-4 with TRBJ2-1; D is perhaps TRBD1 (7 bases). The CDR3 consists of 15 residues. Germline V gene lookup returns CDR1 MRHNA and CDR2 SNTAGT. V lost 4 bases and J lost 4, with 14 bases in between. CDR3: CASSAEGAGYNEQFF. Here the CDR3 DNA reads TGTGCCAGCAGTGCGGAGGGGGCAGGGTACAATGAGCAGTTCTTC.

The V and J genes are TRBV7-6 and TRBJ2-2, with a possible D match to TRBD2 (6 bases). CDR1 SGHVS and CDR2 FNYEAQ come from the germline V gene. V dropped 5 bases and J dropped 6 bases, with 7 bases sitting between them. The CDR3 runs 12 residues. The CDR3 loop reads CASSPGAGELFF. The CDR3 bases are TGTGCCAGCAGCCCGGGGGCCGGGGAGCTGTTTTTT.

V gene TRBV28 combines with J gene TRBJ2-7; 10 nucleotides align to TRBD2. J gave up 3 bases and V 4 bases, and 6 bases lay outside the gene matches. Germline-derived CDR1 and CDR2 are MDHEN and SYDVKM. This CDR3 is built from 15 residues. The CDR3 nucleotides are TGTGCCAGCAGTTCGGGCCTAGCGGGAGTCTACGAGCAGTACTTC. This gives the protein CASSSGLAGVYEQYF.

V usage is TRBV19 and J usage is TRBJ1-3, with TRBD1 matching over 9 bases. The ends lost 4 bases at V and 3 bases at J; junction bases unmatched: 7. The V gene's germline CDR1 is LNHDA and CDR2 SQIVND (reference sequence). This CDR3 has 16 residues. The CDR3 region has the DNA TGTGCCAGTAGTACCCTTGGGACAGGGCATGGAAACACCATATATTTT. Its protein product is CASSTLGTGHGNTIYF.

J is TRBJ1-1 and V is TRBV13; D possibly corresponds to TRBD1 (6 bases). This CDR3 comprises 13 residues. CDR1 and CDR2 (germline): PRHDT, FYEKMQ (reference sequence). V lost 5 bases and J 6 bases, leaving 13 bases between the germline ends. CDR3 amino acids: CASSQGNFPEAFF. CDR3 bases: TGTGCCAGCAGCCAGGGGAACTTCCCTGAAGCTTTCTTT. The complete variable domain, with remaining parts taken from reference TRBV13 and TRBJ1-1, reads AAGVIQSPRHLIKEKRETATLKCYPIPRHDTVYWYQQGPGQDPQFLISFYEKMQSDKGSIPDRFSAQQFSDYHSELNMSSLELGDSALYFCASSQGNFPEAFFGQGTRLTVV.

The sample holds a few counts of this clone. The chain recombines TRBV28 with TRBJ2-7; 7 bases map to TRBD1. Germline assignment: CDR1 MDHEN and CDR2 SYDVKM. The CDR3 is 14 residues long. V dropped 2 bases and J dropped 3; count of bases not matched to a gene: 4. CDR3 protein: CASSLRGLVYEQYF. The CDR3, as DNA: TGTGCCAGCAGTTTAAGGGGGCTTGTCTACGAGCAGTACTTC.

V usage is TRBV5-6 and J usage is TRBJ1-1, with 11 bases identical to TRBD1. J lost 5 bases, V lost 2 bases, and 8 bases had no gene match. The length of the CDR3 is 16 residues. CDR1 is SGHDT and CDR2 is YYEEEE in the germline V gene. The CDR3 nucleotides are TGTGCCAGCAGCTTACGGACAGGGGGCTTGGGTACTGAAGCTTTCTTT. Translated, it gives CASSLRTGGLGTEAFF.

The rearrangement joins TRBV11-3 to TRBJ1-1, with D uncertain. CDR3 length: 14 residues. V was pared by 4 bases and J by 3 bases, with 12 bases between. The V gene's germline CDR1 is SGHNT and CDR2 YENEEA. CDR3 amino acids: CASSSDGVDTEAFF. The CDR3 DNA follows: TGTGCCAGCAGCTCAGACGGGGTGGACACTGAAGCTTTCTTT.

This clone was detected once. The chain links TRBV4-2 to TRBJ2-5; D is perhaps TRBD2 (6 bases). The V end lost 4 bases, the J end lost 5 bases, and 17 bases lay between the germline ends. From germline, CDR1 is LGHNA and CDR2 YNFKEQ. CDR3 length equals 15 residues. The CDR3 DNA reads as TGTGCCAGCAGCCGATCATCGGGGGTGGGGGAGACCCAGTACTTC. Translated: CASSRSSGVGETQYF.

This rearrangement joins TRBV12-5 to TRBJ1-2; 7 nucleotides align to TRBD1. The CDR3 is 12 amino acids. In germline, CDR1 is LGHNT, CDR2 FRNRAP. Losses at the gene ends were 7 bases for V and 8 bases for J; bases not matched to a gene: 7. DNA of the CDR3: TGTGCTAGTGCTAGGGGGCAGCTCGGCTACACCTTC. Amino acid sequence: CASARGQLGYTF.

V and J are TRBV5-1 and TRBJ2-5; D unclear. The CDR3 totals 14 residues. Trimming removed 0 bases at V and 1 base at J, with 7 bases between. Germline loops: CDR1 SGHRS, CDR2 YFSETQ. The CDR3 nucleotides are TGCGCCAGCAGCTTGGTGGCCTCCCAAGAGACCCAGTACTTC. This sequence encodes CASSLVASQETQYF.